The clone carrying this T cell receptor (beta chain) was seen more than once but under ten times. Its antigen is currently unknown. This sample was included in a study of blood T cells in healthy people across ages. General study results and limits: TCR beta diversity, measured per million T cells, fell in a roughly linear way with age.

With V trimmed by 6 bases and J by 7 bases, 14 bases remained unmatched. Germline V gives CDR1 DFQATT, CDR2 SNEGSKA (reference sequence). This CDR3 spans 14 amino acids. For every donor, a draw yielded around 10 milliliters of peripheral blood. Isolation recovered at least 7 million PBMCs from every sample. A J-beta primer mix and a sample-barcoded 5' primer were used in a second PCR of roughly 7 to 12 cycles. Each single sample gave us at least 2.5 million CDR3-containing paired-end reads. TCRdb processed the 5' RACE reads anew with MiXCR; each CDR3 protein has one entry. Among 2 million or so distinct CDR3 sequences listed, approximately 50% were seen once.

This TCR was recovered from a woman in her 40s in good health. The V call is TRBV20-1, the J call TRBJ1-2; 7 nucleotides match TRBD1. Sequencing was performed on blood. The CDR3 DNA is TGCAGTGCCGGAAGACAGGGCCTATTCCCTGGCTACACCTTC. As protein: CSAGRQGLFPGYTF.